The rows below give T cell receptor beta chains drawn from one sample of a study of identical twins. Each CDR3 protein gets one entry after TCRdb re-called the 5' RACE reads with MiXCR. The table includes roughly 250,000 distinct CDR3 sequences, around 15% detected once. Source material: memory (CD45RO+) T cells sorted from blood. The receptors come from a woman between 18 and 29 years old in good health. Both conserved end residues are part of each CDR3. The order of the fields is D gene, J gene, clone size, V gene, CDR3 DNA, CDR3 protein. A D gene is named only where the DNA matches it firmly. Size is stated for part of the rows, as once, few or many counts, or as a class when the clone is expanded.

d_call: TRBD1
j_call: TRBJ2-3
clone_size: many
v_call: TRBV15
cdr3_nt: TGTGCCACCACCACAGGGGGTGGAGATACGCAGTATTTT
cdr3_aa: CATTTGGGDTQYF

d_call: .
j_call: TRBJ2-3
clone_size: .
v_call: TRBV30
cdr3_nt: TGTGCCTGGAAATTAGGTACCATTAGCACAGATACGCAGTATTTT
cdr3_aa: CAWKLGTISTDTQYF

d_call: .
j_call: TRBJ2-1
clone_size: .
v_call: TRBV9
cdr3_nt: TGTGCCAGCAGCGTAGCCGGGAGCACCTACAATGAGCAGTTCTTC
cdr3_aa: CASSVAGSTYNEQFF

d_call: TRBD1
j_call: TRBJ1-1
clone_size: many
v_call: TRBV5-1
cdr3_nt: TGCGCCAGCAGCGCGACATCCGGGACAGCGAACACTGAAGCTTTCTTT
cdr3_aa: CASSATSGTANTEAFF

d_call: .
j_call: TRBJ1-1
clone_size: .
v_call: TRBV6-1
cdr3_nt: TGTGCCAGCAGTGAAAGGTCGGCAGCAGCTACTGAAGCTTTCTTT
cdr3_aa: CASSERSAAATEAFF

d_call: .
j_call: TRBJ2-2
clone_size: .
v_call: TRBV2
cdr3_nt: TGTGCCAGCAGTGCGTGGGTTTCCCCCGGGGAGCTGTTTTTT
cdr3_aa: CASSAWVSPGELFF

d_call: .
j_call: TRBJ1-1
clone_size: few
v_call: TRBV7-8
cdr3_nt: TGTGCCAGCAGCTTGTGGAACACTGAAGCTTTCTTT
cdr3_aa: CASSLWNTEAFF

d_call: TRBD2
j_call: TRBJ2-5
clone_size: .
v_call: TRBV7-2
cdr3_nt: TGTGCCAGCAGAAAAAGGTCGGGCGGGAGCGGTGAGGAGACCCAGTACTTC
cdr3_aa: CASRKRSGGSGEETQYF

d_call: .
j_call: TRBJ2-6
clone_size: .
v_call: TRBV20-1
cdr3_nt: TGCAGTGCTGAAGACAGAATCTCTGGGGCCAACGTCCTGACTTTC
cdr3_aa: CSAEDRISGANVLTF

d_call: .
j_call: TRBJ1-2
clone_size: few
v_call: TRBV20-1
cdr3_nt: TGCAGTGCTAGAGATCTCTCCGGGTATGGCTACACCTTC
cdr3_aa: CSARDLSGYGYTF

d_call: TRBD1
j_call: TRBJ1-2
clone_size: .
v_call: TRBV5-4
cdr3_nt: TGTGCCAGCAGCCCCCGGACAGGGGGAAACTATGGCTACACCTTC
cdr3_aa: CASSPRTGGNYGYTF